This T cell receptor beta chain appears in the sequencing data of a study of CD8+ T cells in alopecia areata. This sample's treatment: oral pan-JAK inhibitor, 5-10 mg twice daily. Extraction of RNA preceded its reverse transcription into cDNA, which served as the sequencing template. Clones were sequenced by immunoSEQ multiplex PCR, and TCRdb holds only the in-frame ones, with some missing. This table has more than 110,000 clones, 82% appearing once. Germline lookup yields CDR1 SEHNR and CDR2 FQNEAQ (reference sequence). This CDR3 region has 14 residues. V lost 0 bases, J lost 8 bases, and 11 bases lay in between. Only one count was recorded for this clone.

The TCR originated in a human donor with alopecia areata. Sequenced material: CD8+ T cells sorted from blood, taken at week 4, from a patient treated with tofacitinib. This chain links TRBV7-9 with TRBJ2-1, with D perhaps TRBD2 (6 bases). CDR3 sequence reads: CASSLAVTSYEQFF. The CDR3 DNA follows: TGTGCCAGCAGCTTAGCTGTAACTAGCTATGAGCAGTTCTTC.